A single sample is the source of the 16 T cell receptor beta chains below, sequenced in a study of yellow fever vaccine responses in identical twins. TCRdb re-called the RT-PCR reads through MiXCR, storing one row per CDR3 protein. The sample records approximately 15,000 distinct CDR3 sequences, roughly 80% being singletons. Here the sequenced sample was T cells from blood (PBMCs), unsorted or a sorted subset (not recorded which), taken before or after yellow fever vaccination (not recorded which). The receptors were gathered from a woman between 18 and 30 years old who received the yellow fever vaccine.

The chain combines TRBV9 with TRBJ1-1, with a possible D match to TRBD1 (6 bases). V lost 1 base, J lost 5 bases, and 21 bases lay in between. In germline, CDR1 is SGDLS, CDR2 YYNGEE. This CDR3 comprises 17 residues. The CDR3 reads CASSVFGGGLGRTEAFF. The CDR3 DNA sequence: TGTGCCAGCAGCGTATTCGGAGGGGGGCTGGGAAGGACTGAAGCTTTCTTT.

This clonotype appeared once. CDR3 sequence reads: CASSTPGPGANVLTF. DNA of the CDR3: TGTGCCAGCAGCACGCCAGGCCCTGGGGCCAACGTCCTGACTTTC. The V call is TRBV11-2, the J call TRBJ2-6; no clear D gene. CDR1 and CDR2 (germline): SGHAT, FQNNGV. The CDR3 extends over 15 amino acids. V was cut by 5 bases and J by 2 bases, with 10 bases left in between. Supplemented by reference TRBV11-2 and TRBJ2-6, the full variable domain reads EAGVAQSPRYKIIEKRQSVAFWCNPISGHATLYWYQQILGQGPKLLIQFQNNGVVDDSQLPKDRFSAERLKGVDSTLKIQPAKLEDSAVYLCASSTPGPGANVLTFGAGSRLTVL.

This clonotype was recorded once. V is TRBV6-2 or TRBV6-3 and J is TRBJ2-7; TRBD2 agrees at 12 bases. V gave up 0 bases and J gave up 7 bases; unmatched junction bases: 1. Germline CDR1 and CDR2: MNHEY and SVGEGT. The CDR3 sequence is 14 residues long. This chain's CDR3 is CASSYSTSGGEQYF. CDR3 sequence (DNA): TGTGCCAGCAGTTACTCGACTAGCGGGGGTGAGCAGTACTTC.

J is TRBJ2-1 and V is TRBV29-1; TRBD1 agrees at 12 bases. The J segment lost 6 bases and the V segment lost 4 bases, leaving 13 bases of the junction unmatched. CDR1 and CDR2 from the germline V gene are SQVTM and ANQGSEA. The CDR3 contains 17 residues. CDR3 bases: TGCAGCGTTGGCATGGGACAGGGGGCGTTTGGGGGCAATGAGCAGTTCTTC. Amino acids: CSVGMGQGAFGGNEQFF.

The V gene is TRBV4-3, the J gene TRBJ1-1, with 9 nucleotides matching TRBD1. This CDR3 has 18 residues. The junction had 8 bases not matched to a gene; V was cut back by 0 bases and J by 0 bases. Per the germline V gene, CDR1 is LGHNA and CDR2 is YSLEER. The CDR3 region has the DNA TGCGCCAGCAGCCAAGATCGACAGGGGGACTTCATGAACACTGAAGCTTTCTTT. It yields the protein CASSQDRQGDFMNTEAFF.

CDR3 amino acids: CASSGRQTSGANVLTF. DNA for the CDR3: TGTGCCAGCAGTGGGAGACAAACCTCTGGGGCCAACGTCCTGACTTTC. The V call is TRBV2, the J call TRBJ2-6; D gene uncertain. CDR1 SNHLY and CDR2 FYNNEI come from the germline V gene. This CDR3 region has 16 residues. The V and J ends lost 4 bases and 0 bases respectively, with 10 bases between them.

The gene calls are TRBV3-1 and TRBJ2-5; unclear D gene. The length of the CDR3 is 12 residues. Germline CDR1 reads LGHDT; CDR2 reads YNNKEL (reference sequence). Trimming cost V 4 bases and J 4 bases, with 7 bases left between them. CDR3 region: CASSPPGETQYF. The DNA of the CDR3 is TGTGCCAGCAGCCCCCCCGGAGAGACCCAGTACTTC.

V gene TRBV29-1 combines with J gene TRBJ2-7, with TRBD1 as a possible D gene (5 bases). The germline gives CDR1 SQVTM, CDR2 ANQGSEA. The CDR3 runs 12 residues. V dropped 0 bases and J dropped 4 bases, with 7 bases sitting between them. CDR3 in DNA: TGCAGCGTTGAAGAATCAGGGTACGAGCAGTACTTC. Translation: CSVEESGYEQYF.

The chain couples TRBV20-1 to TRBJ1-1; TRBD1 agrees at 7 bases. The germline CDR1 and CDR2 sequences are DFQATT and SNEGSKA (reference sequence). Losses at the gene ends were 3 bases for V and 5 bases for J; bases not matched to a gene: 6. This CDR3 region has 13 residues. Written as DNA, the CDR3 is TGCAGTGCTAGGACAGGGACGAGGACTGAAGCTTTCTTT. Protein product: CSARTGTRTEAFF.

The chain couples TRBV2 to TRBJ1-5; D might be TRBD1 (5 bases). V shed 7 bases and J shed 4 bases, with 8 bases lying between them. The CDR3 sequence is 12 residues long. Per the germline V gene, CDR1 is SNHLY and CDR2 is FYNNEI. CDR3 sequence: CASKGVNQPQHF. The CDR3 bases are TGTGCCAGCAAAGGGGTAAATCAGCCCCAGCATTTT.

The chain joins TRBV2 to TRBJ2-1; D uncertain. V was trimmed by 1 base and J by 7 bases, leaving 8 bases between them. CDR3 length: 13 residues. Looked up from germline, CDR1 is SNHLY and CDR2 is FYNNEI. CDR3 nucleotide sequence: TGTGCCAGCAGTGAAGAAAGGACGAATGAGCAGTTCTTC. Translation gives CASSEERTNEQFF. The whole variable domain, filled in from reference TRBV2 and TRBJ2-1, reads EPEVTQTPSHQVTQMGQEVILRCVPISNHLYFYWYRQILGQKVEFLVSFYNNEISEKSEIFDDQFSVERPDGSNFTLKIRSTKLEDSAMYFCASSEERTNEQFFGPGTRLTVL.

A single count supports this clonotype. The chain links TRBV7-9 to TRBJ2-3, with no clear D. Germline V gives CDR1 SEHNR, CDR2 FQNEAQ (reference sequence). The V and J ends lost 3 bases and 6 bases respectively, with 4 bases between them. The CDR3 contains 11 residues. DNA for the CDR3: TGTGCCAGCAGCTTGGCGGATACGCAGTATTTT. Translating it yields CASSLADTQYF.

The CDR3 DNA sequence: TGTGCCAGCAGCCTTAACACAGGGTCCTACGAGCAGTACTTC. Translation: CASSLNTGSYEQYF. The rearrangement joins TRBV5-4 to TRBJ2-7, with D perhaps TRBD1 (6 bases). The CDR3 is 14 amino acids. Trimming removed 4 bases from V and 1 base from J, with 12 bases in between. CDR1 is SGHNT and CDR2 is YYREEE in the germline V gene (reference sequence).

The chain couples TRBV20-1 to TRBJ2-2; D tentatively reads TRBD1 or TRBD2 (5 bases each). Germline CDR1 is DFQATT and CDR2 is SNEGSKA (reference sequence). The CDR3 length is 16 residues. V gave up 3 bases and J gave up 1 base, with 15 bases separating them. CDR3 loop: CSASLPGRKNTGELFF. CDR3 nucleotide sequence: TGCAGTGCTAGTCTACCGGGACGGAAGAACACCGGGGAGCTGTTTTTT.

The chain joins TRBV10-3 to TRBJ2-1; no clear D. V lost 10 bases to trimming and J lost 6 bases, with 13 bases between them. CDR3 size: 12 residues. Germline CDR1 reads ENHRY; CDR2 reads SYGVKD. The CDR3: CATSVASNEQFF. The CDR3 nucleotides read TGTGCCACGAGTGTGGCGTCCAATGAGCAGTTCTTC.

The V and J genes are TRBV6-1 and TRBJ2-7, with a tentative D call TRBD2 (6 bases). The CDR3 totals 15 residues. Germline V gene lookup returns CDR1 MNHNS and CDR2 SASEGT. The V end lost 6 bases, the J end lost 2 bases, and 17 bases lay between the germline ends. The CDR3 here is CASSSPRGAAYEQYF. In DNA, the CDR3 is TGTGCCAGCAGCTCCCCCCGCGGGGCAGCCTACGAGCAGTACTTC.